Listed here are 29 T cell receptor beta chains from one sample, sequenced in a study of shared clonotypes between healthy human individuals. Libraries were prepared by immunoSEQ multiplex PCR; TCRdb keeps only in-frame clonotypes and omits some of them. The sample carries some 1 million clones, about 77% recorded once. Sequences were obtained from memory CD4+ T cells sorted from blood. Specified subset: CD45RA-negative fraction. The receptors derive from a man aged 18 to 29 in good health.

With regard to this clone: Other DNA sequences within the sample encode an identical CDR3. CDR3 bases: TGTGCCAGCAGCTTGTCTGGGGGGGGAAACACCATATATTTT. Protein product: CASSLSGGGNTIYF. V and J are TRBV5-4 and TRBJ1-3, with D perhaps matching TRBD1 (5 bases). Trimming removed 1 base at V and 4 bases at J, with 9 bases between. The V gene's germline CDR1 is SGHNT and CDR2 YYREEE (reference sequence). This CDR3 contains 14 residues.

CDR3 amino acids: CASSTTGGEGTGELFF. The DNA of the CDR3 is TGTGCCAGTAGTACGACAGGGGGCGAAGGCACCGGGGAGCTGTTTTTT. The J gene is TRBJ2-2, the V gene TRBV19, with 10 positions matching TRBD1. Germline trimming cut 4 bases from V and 4 bases from J; bases unmatched to any gene: 6. The CDR3 is 16 residues long. CDR1 and CDR2 (germline): LNHDA, SQIVND (reference sequence).

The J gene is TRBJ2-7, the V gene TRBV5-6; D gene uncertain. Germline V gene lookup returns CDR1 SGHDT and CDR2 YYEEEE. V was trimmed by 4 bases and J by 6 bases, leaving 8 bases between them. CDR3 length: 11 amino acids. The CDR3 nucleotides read TGTGCCAGCAGCCGATTAGGCGAGCAGTACTTC. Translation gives CASSRLGEQYF.

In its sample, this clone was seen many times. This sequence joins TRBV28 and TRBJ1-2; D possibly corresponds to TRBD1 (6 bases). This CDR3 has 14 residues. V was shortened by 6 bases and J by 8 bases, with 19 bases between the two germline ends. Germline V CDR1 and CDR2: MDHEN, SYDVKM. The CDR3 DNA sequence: TGTGCCAGCAGCCTCCCCCAGGGGATGGGGGGCTACACCTTC. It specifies CASSLPQGMGGYTF.

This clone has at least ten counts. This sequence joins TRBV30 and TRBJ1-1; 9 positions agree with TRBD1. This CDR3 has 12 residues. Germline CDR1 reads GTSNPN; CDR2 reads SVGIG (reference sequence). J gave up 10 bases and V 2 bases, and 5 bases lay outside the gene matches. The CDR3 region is CAWSPQGAGAFF. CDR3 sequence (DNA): TGTGCCTGGAGTCCACAGGGGGCGGGAGCTTTCTTT. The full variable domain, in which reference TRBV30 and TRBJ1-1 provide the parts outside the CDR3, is SQTIHQWPATLVQPVGSPLSLECTVEGTSNPNLYWYRQAAGRGLQLLFYSVGIGQISSEVPQNLSASRPQDRQFILSSKKLLLSDSGFYLCAWSPQGAGAFFGQGTRLTVV.

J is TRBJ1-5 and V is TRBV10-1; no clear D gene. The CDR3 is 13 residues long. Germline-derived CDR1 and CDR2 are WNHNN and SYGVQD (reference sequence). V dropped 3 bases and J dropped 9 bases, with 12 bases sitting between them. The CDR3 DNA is TGCGCCAGCAGTGAAAGGCTCGAGCTGCCCCAGCATTTT. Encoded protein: CASSERLELPQHF.

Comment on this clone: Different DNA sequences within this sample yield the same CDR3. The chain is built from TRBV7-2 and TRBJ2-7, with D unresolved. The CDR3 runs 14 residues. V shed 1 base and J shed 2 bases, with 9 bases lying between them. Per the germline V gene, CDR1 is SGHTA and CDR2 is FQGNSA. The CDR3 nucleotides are TGTGCCAGCAGCTTAGGGGTGGGGACCTACGAGCAGTACTTC. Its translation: CASSLGVGTYEQYF.

CDR3 nucleotide sequence: TGTGCCATCACCGACTCAGCAGATACGCAGTATTTT. It codes for CAITDSADTQYF. The chain employs TRBV10-3 and TRBJ2-3; D is uncertain. CDR1 is ENHRY and CDR2 is SYGVKD in the germline V gene. Trimming left V 7 bases short and J 4 bases short, with 9 bases between. The CDR3 is 12 amino acids.

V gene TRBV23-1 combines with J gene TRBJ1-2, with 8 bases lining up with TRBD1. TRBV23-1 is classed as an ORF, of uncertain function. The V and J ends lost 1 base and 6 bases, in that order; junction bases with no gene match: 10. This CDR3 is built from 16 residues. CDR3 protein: CASSQCRTGNRNGYTF. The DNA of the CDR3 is TGCGCCAGCAGTCAATGTCGGACAGGGAATCGGAATGGCTACACCTTC.

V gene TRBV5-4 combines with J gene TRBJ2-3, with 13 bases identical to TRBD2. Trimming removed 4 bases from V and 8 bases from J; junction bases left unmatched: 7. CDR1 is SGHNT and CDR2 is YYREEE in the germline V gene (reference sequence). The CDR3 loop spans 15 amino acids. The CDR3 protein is CASSQGTSGARTQYF. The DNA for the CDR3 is TGTGCCAGCAGCCAAGGGACTAGCGGGGCACGTACGCAGTATTTT.

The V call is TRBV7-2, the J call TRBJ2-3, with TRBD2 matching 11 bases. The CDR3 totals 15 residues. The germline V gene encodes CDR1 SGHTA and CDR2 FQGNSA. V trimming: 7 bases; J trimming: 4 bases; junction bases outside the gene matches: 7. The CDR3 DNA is TGTGCCAGCACCAATAGCGGGAGGGTCCCAGATACGCAGTATTTT. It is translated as CASTNSGRVPDTQYF.

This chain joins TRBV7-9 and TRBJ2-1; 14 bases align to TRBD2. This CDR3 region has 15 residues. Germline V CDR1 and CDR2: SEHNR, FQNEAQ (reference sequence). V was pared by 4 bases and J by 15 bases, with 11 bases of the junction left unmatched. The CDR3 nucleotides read TGTGCCAGCAGCTCCACACCGGGACTAGCGGGGGAGGGGTTCTTC. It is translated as CASSSTPGLAGEGFF. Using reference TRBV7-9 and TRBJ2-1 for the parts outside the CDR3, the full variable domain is DTGVSQNPRHKITKRGQNVTFRCDPISEHNRLYWYRQTLGQGPEFLTYFQNEAQLEKSRLLSDRFSAERPKGSFSTLEIQRTEQGDSAMYLCASSSTPGLAGEGFFGPGTRLTVL.

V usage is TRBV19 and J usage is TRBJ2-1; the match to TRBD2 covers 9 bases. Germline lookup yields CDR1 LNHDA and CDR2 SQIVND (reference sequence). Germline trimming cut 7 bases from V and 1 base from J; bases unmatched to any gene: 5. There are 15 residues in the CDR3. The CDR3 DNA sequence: TGTGCCAGTATACGAGCGGGGGGATCCTACAATGAGCAGTTCTTC. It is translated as CASIRAGGSYNEQFF.

DNA for the CDR3: TGCGCCAGCAGCTTAACCGGGACAGGGCCGGAGAATACGCAGTATTTT. Encoded protein: CASSLTGTGPENTQYF. The chain recombines TRBV5-1 with TRBJ2-3; TRBD1 matches 9 bases. The CDR3 contains 16 residues. Trimming took 2 bases from V and 7 from J; bases not matched to a gene: 11. Germline V CDR1 and CDR2: SGHRS, YFSETQ.

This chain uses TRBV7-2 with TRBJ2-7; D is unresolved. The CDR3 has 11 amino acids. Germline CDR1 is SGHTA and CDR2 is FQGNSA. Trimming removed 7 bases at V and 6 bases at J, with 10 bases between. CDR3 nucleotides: TGTGCCAGCAAATTCCTCGGCGAGCAGTACTTC. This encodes CASKFLGEQYF.

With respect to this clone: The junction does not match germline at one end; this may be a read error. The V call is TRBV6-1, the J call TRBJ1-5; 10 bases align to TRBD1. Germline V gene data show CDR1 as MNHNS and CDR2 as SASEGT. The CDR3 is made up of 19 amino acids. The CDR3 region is CAGSGGATGGELSNQPQHF. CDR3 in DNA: TGTGCCGGCAGTGGGGGAGCGACAGGGGGCGAATTGAGCAATCAGCCCCAGCATTTT.

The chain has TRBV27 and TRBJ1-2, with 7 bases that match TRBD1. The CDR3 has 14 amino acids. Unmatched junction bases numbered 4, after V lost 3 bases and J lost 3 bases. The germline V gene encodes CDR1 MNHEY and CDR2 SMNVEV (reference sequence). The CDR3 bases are TGTGCCAGCAGTTTCGCGGGACAGTACTATGGCTACACCTTC. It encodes CASSFAGQYYGYTF.

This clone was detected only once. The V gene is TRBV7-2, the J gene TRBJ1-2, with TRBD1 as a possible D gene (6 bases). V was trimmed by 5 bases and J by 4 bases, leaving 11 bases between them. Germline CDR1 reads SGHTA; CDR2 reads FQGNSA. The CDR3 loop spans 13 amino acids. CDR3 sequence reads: CASSLQGTYGYTF. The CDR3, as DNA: TGTGCCAGCAGCCTACAGGGAACCTATGGCTACACCTTC.

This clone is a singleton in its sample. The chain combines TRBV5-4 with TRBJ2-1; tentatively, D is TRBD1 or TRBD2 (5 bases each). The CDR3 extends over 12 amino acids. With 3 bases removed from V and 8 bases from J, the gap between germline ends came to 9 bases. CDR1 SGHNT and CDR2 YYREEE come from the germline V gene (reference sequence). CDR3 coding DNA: TGTGCCAGCAGCTGGGACGGATATGAGCAGTTCTTC. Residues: CASSWDGYEQFF.

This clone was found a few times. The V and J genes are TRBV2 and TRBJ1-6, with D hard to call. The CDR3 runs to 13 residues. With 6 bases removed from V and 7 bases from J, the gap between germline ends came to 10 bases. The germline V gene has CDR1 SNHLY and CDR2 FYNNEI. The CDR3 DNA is TGTGCCAGCAGAGACTCGCGAAATTCACCCCTCCACTTT. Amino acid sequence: CASRDSRNSPLHF.

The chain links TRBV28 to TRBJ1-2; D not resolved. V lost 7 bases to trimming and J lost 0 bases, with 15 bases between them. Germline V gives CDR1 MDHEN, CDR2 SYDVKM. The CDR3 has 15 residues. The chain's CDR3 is CASTPAALSNYGYTF. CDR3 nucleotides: TGTGCCAGCACTCCCGCGGCACTTTCTAACTATGGCTACACCTTC.

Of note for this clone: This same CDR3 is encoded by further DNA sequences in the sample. The CDR3: CASSVGAGGPQETQYF. CDR3 in DNA: TGTGCCAGCAGCGTAGGAGCGGGAGGCCCCCAAGAGACCCAGTACTTC. The chain uses TRBV9 and TRBJ2-5; 9 nucleotides match TRBD2. This CDR3 region has 16 residues. Losses at the gene ends were 0 bases for V and 1 base for J; bases not matched to a gene: 4. Germline CDR1 SGDLS, CDR2 YYNGEE. Combining the CDR3 with reference TRBV9 and TRBJ2-5 gives the whole variable domain DSGVTQTPKHLITATGQRVTLRCSPRSGDLSVYWYQQSLDQGLQFLIQYYNGEERAKGNILERFSAQQFPDLHSELNLSSLELGDSALYFCASSVGAGGPQETQYFGPGTRLLVL.

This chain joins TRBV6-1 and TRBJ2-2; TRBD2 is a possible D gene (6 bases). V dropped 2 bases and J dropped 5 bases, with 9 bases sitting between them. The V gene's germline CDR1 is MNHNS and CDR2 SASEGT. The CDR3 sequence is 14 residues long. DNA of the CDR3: TGTGCCAGCAGTGAACAAGGGACTACCGGGGAGCTGTTTTTT. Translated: CASSEQGTTGELFF.

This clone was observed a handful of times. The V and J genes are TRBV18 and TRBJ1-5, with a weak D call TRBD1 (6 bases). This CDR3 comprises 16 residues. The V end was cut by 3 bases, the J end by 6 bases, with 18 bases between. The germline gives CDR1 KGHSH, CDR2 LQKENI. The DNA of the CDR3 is TGTGCCAGCTCACCCGCCCGGGAGGGGGGCAGTCAGCCCCAGCATTTT. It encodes CASSPAREGGSQPQHF.

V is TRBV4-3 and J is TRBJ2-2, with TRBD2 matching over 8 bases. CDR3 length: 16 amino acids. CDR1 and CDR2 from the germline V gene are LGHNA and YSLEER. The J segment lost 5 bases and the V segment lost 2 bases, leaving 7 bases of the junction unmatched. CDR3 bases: TGCGCCAGCAGCCAATTCTGGACTAGCATGACCGGGGAGCTGTTTTTT. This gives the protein CASSQFWTSMTGELFF.

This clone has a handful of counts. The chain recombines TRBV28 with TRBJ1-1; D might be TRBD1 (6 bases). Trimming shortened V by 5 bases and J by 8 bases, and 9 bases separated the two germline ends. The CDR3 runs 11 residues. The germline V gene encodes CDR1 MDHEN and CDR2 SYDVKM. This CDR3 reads CASSNRVEAFF. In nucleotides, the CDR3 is TGTGCCAGCAGTAACAGGGTAGAAGCTTTCTTT. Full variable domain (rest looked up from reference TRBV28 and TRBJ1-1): DVKVTQSSRYLVKRTGEKVFLECVQDMDHENMFWYRQDPGLGLRLIYFSYDVKMKEKGDIPEGYSVSREKKERFSLILESASTNQTSMYLCASSNRVEAFFGQGTRLTVV.

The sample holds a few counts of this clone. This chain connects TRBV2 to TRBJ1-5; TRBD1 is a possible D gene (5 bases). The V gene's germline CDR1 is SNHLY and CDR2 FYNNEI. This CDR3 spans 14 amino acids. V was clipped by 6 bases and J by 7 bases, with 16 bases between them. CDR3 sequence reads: CASSINTGLQPQHF. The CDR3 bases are TGTGCCAGCAGCATAAACACGGGGCTCCAGCCCCAGCATTTT. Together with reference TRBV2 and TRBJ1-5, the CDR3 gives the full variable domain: EPEVTQTPSHQVTQMGQEVILRCVPISNHLYFYWYRQILGQKVEFLVSFYNNEISEKSEIFDDQFSVERPDGSNFTLKIRSTKLEDSAMYFCASSINTGLQPQHFGDGTRLSIL.

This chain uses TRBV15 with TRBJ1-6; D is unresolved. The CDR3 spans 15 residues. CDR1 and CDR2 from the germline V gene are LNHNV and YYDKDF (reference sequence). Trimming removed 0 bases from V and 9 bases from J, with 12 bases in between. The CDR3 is CATSRDRSKGSPLHF. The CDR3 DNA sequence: TGTGCCACCAGCAGAGATCGGTCCAAGGGTTCACCCCTCCACTTT.

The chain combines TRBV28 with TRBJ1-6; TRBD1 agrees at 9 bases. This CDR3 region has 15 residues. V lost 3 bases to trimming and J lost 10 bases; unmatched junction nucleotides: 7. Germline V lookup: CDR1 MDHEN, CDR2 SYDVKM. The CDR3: CASSFGQGTHSPLHF. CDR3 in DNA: TGTGCCAGCAGTTTTGGACAGGGGACGCACTCACCCCTCCACTTT.